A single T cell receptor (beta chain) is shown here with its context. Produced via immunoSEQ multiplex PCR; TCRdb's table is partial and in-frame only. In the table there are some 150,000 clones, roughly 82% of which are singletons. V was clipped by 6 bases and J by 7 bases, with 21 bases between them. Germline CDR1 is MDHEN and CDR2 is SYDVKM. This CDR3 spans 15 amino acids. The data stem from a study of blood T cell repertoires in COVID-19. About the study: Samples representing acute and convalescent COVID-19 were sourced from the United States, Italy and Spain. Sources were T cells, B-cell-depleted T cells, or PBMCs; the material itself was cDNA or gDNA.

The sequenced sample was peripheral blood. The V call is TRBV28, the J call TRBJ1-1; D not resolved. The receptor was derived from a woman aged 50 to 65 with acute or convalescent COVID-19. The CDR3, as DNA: TGTGCCAGCAGACAGCCTCCCGGATCGGAGGTTGAAGCTTTCTTT. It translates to CASRQPPGSEVEAFF.